This is a list of T cell receptor beta chains from one sample in a study of cytomegalovirus exposure and HLA in healthy donors. Clones were read by immunoSEQ multiplex PCR, and TCRdb kept only the in-frame ones, dropping some. Of fewer than 250,000 clones listed, about 77% were seen once; the top ten hold 1.8%. Specimen: PBMCs. These receptor sequences come from a woman aged 25 to 45 in good health and CMV-seronegative. The CDR3 runs from the conserved cysteine through the conserved F or W. Each record gives: CDR3 protein, V gene, clone size. Only part of the rows carry a size: once, few, many, or a class if the clone is expanded.

CASSLVLGADTEAFF	TRBV11-3	NA
CASSLDGTSGRDIDNEQFF	TRBV11-3	NA
CASSSLNRGRGGHTF	TRBV11-2	once
CARGKGREGNTGELFF	TRBV2	NA
CASSLSPGSIRGYTF	TRBV7-9	NA
CSVSERWTGEKNEQYF	TRBV29-1	NA
CASTLGGLLSGNTIYF	TRBV10-1	NA
CAWSKQEYGYTF	TRBV30	NA
CASSLLGGQYNEQFF	TRBV27	NA
CASSEWRGNTEAFF	TRBV2	NA
CSVVRGTSGNEQFF	TRBV29-1	NA
CASSFGLGIDTQYF	TRBV5-1	NA
CASSQAGTPNQPQHF	TRBV5-6	NA
CASSPHSTSYEQYF	TRBV9	NA
CASSKLTGEDYGYTF	TRBV16	NA
CASSEYYLKRDQETQYF	TRBV25-1	NA
CASTFGGHSNTEAFF	TRBV11-2	NA
CASSSRGFNYGYTF	TRBV9	NA
CASSTYRTATNEKLFF	TRBV5-6	NA
CASSETGNTEAFF	TRBV6-1	NA
CASSLENNQPQHF	TRBV18	few
CASTSNPDYVGEKLFF	TRBV19	NA
CASSAGQDTEAFF	TRBV9	few
CASSTGSGIGYF	TRBV5-4	NA
CASSLRSGRIYEQYF	TRBV7-2	many
CASSVNRDNEQFF	TRBV2	NA
CASSLNAGVTDTQYF	TRBV5-1	few
CSSSLVDNLLAKNIQYF	TRBV7-9	NA
CASSLRLAERDTGELFF	TRBV5-1	NA
CASSVDQGAQGDTQYF	TRBV9	NA
CASSVGEDGLGKQYF	TRBV9	NA
CASSLVGATFTNTGELFF	TRBV11-3	NA
CASSRDRGFVKLFF	TRBV19	few
CASSLGLLPNTGELFF	TRBV5-4	NA
CASSFRGANYGYTF	TRBV19	NA
CASSSGRGTDTQYF	TRBV11-2	NA